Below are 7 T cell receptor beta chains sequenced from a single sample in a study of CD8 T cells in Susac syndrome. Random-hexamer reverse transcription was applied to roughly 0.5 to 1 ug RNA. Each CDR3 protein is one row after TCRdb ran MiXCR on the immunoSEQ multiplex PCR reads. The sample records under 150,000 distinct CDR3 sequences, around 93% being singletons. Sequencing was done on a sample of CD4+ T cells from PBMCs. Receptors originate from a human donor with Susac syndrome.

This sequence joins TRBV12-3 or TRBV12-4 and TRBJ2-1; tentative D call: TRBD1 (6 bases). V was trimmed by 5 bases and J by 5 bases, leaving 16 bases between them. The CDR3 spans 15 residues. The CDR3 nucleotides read TGTGCCAGCAGTCCGACGCAGGGACACGACAATGAGCAGTTCTTC. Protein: CASSPTQGHDNEQFF.

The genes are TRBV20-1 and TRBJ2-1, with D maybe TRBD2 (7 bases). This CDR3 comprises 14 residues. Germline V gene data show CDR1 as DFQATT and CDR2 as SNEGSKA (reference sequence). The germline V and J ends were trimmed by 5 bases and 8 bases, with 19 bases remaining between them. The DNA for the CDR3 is TGCAGTGCTCCCTTCGAGGGGGGAGGGTATGAGCAGTTCTTC. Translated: CSAPFEGGGYEQFF.

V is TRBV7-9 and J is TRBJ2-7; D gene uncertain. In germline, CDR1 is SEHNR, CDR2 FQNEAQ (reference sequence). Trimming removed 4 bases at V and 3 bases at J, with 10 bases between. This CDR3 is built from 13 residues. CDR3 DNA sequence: TGTGCCAGCAGCTACGGACGGATCTACGAGCAGTACTTC. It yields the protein CASSYGRIYEQYF.

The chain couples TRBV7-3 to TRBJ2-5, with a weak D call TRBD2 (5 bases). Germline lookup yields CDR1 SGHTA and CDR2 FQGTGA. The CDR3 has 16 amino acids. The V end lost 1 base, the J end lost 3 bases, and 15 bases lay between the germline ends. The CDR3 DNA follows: TGTGCCAGCAGCTTAAGCACCGGGCTGGGAGAAGAGACCCAGTACTTC. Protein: CASSLSTGLGEETQYF.

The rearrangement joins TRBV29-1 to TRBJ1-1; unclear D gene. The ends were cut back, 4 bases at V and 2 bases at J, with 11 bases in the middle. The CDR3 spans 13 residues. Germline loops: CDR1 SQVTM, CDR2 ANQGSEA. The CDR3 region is CSVGSQLNTEAFF. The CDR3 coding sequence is TGCAGCGTTGGTTCACAGTTAAACACTGAAGCTTTCTTT.

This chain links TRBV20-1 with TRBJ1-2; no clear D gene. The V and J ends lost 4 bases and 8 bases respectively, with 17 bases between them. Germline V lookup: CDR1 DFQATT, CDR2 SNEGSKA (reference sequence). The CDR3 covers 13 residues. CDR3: CSAIPGQTAGYTF. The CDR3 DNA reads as TGCAGTGCTATACCGGGCCAAACTGCGGGCTACACCTTC.

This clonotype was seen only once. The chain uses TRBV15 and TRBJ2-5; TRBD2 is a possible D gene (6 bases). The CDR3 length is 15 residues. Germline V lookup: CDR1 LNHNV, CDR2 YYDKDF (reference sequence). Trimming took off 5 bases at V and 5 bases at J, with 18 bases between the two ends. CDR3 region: CATSATGTSFETQYF. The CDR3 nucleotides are TGTGCCACCAGCGCAACCGGGACTTCGTTCGAGACCCAGTACTTC.